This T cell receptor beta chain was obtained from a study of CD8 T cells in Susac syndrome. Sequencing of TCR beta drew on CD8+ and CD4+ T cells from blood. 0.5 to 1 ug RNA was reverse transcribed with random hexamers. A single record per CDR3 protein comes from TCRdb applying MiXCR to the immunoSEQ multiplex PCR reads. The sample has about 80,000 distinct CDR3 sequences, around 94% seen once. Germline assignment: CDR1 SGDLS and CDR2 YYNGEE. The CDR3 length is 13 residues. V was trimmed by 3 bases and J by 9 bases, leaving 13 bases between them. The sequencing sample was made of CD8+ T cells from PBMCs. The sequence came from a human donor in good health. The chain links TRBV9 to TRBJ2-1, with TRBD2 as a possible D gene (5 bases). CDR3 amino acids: CASSELDLGEQFF. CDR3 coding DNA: TGTGCCAGCAGCGAACTAGACCTCGGTGAGCAGTTCTTC.